The clone carrying this TCR beta chain has ten or more counts. No antigen is known for it. This record comes from a study of response to subunit inactivated influenza vaccine. Regarding the study as a whole: Every seasonal influenza vaccination brings in few new T cells, the authors suggested.

This CDR3 spans 14 amino acids. V dropped 10 bases and J dropped 7; count of bases not matched to a gene: 11. CDR1 is KGHDR and CDR2 is SFDVKD in the germline V gene. TCRdb reprocessed the RT-PCR reads via MiXCR and lists one record per CDR3 protein. Found here are 250,000 to 350,000 distinct CDR3 sequences, around 22% of them singletons; the top ten hold 10%. The specimen comprised PBMCs from blood, sampled approximately 20 months after vaccination. The chain joins TRBV24-1 to TRBJ1-2, with TRBD1 matching over 10 bases. This receptor was obtained from a man between 50 and 69 years old who received an inactivated influenza vaccine. The CDR3 spells CATAPGTGVTGYTF. The CDR3, as DNA: TGTGCCACTGCTCCCGGGACAGGGGTAACTGGCTACACCTTC.